This T cell receptor beta chain was profiled in a study of a mutant IDH1 vaccine in newly diagnosed glioma. Study background: Week 35 brought visit V12, which was followed by visit V13 at week 47.

Specified time point: week 35, safety follow-up. With topical imiquimod, each dose of the vaccine consisted of 300 ug of mutant IDH1 20-mer peptide. On this clone: The target antigen is unknown.

The protocol was immunoSEQ multiplex PCR, while the TCRdb copy is restricted to in-frame clones and leaves out a portion. The sample includes 45,000 or so clones, 81% of them seen just once. Germline V gene data show CDR1 as SGHDT and CDR2 as YYEEEE. Trimming removed 1 base at V and 4 bases at J, with 14 bases between. The CDR3 has 15 residues. The J gene is TRBJ2-5, the V gene TRBV5-6; D not resolved. The sample in question was PBMCs, obtained from a glioma patient whose treatment included an IDH1 peptide vaccine. This TCR came from a woman in her thirties or forties with glioma. Some clones in this sample may be carry-over from other donors' samples. For the CDR3, the DNA is TGTGCCAGCAGCTTGAGGCTCACTTTCGGAGAGACCCAGTACTTC. The encoded protein is CASSLRLTFGETQYF.